Here is one T cell receptor (beta chain) with its context. Its cognate antigen is unknown. The data were taken from a study of siplizumab effects on memory and regulatory T cells. Study-wide results and caveats: An assignable naive or memory phenotype was lacking in roughly 80-97% of proliferating CD4+ or CD8+ clones. Alloreactive clones mapping to unstimulated subsets formed only a minor fraction. Naive T cells seemed more diverse than memory cells; they also seemed major alloresponse contributors.

The protocol was immunoSEQ multiplex PCR, while the TCRdb copy is restricted to in-frame clones and leaves out a portion. Here the sample spans about 98,000 clones, approximately 90% being singletons. The sample taken for sequencing was CD4+ T cells sorted from blood. The receptor comes from a human donor in good health.

The CDR3 here is CASSGQGQGVGETQYF. The CDR3 DNA sequence: TGTGCCAGCAGTGGCCAAGGACAGGGGGTTGGAGAGACCCAGTACTTC. The chain has TRBV25-1 and TRBJ2-5, with 10 bases matching TRBD1. Trimming at V came to 4 bases and at J to 4 bases, leaving 9 bases not matched to a gene. The CDR3 extends over 16 amino acids. Per the germline V gene, CDR1 is MGHDK and CDR2 is SYGVNS.